These 20 T cell receptor beta chains were sequenced from one sample in a study of naive and memory T cell subsets. Findings and limits, study-wide: A few larger clonotypes appeared in naive repertoires, especially CD8, possibly memory cells re-expressing CD45RA.

No antigens are known for them. An equimolar mix of two oligonucleotides served as the beta constant-region primer for TRBC1 and TRBC2. Four rounds of PCR amplified the ligated cDNA using nested alpha and beta constant-region primers plus SP2. TCRdb reprocessed the UMI-ligation and nested PCR reads with MiXCR, giving one entry per CDR3 protein. The sample contains approximately 150,000 distinct CDR3 sequences, approximately 20% of which appear only once. What was sequenced was naive CD8+ T cells from blood. These receptors were collected from a human donor in good health.

CDR3 bases: TGTGCCAGCAGCTTGTATCGGACATCCCACACAGATACGCAGTATTTT. This sequence encodes CASSLYRTSHTDTQYF. The chain is built from TRBV5-5 and TRBJ2-3, with a possible D match to TRBD1 (5 bases). V was shortened by 1 base and J by 2 bases, with 14 bases between the two germline ends. The CDR3 has 16 residues. CDR1 is SGHKS, CDR2 YYEKEE, per germline (reference sequence).

This rearrangement joins TRBV15 to TRBJ2-1; 8 nucleotides match TRBD2. There are 13 residues in the CDR3. V gave up 3 bases and J gave up 10 bases; unmatched junction bases: 5. CDR1 is LNHNV and CDR2 is YYDKDF in the germline V gene (reference sequence). The CDR3 nucleotides are TGTGCCACCAGCAGTGGACTAGCATGGGAGCAGTTCTTC. This encodes CATSSGLAWEQFF.

The V call is TRBV6-2 or TRBV6-3, the J call TRBJ2-2; D possibly matches TRBD1 or TRBD2 (5 bases each). CDR1 and CDR2 from the germline V gene are MNHEY and SVGEGT. This CDR3 region has 16 residues. With 2 bases removed from V and 5 bases from J, the gap between germline ends came to 15 bases. CDR3 residues: CASSYAGTLRTGELFF. CDR3 DNA sequence: TGTGCCAGCAGTTACGCCGGGACCCTAAGGACCGGGGAGCTGTTTTTT.

V is TRBV27 and J is TRBJ2-1; D might be TRBD2 (5 bases). V was pared by 6 bases and J by 9 bases, with 15 bases between. The germline gives CDR1 MNHEY, CDR2 SMNVEV (reference sequence). This CDR3 is built from 13 residues. The CDR3 spells CASSQGRGGEQFF. CDR3 DNA sequence: TGTGCCAGCAGCCAAGGCCGGGGTGGTGAGCAGTTCTTC.

There are many counts of this clonotype. CDR3 coding DNA: TGTGCCAGCAGTTCTTTTGAGGACTTCCAAGAGACCCAGTACTTC. Its translation is CASSSFEDFQETQYF. The chain links TRBV28 to TRBJ2-5; TRBD2 might be the D (5 bases). The germline V gene encodes CDR1 MDHEN and CDR2 SYDVKM. The CDR3 extends over 15 amino acids. V was shortened by 4 bases and J by 1 base, with 13 bases between the two germline ends.

The chain joins TRBV27 to TRBJ1-6; D not certain. Per germline, CDR1 MNHEY and CDR2 SMNVEV (reference sequence). The CDR3 extends over 14 amino acids. V was pared by 6 bases and J by 6 bases, with 12 bases between. CDR3 residues: CASRPGAGNSPLHF. The CDR3 bases are TGTGCCAGCAGGCCGGGAGCCGGTAATTCACCCCTCCACTTT.

The table lists this clonotype with a few counts. This rearrangement joins TRBV2 to TRBJ2-7; no definite D call. Germline V lookup: CDR1 SNHLY, CDR2 FYNNEI. Trimming removed 8 bases at V and 2 bases at J, with 10 bases between. CDR3 length equals 12 residues. The chain's CDR3 is CASLGRTYEQYF. The CDR3 nucleotides read TGTGCCAGCTTGGGCAGGACCTACGAGCAGTACTTC.

V usage is TRBV6-6 and J usage is TRBJ2-3; 9 bases match TRBD2. Germline V CDR1 and CDR2: MNHNY, SVGAGI (reference sequence). This CDR3 is 16 amino acids long. V gave up 9 bases and J gave up 3 bases; unmatched junction bases: 13. The CDR3 reads CASTIIAGEGTDTQYF. The CDR3 bases are TGTGCCAGTACTATTATAGCGGGAGAGGGGACAGATACGCAGTATTTT.

This clonotype was observed a handful of times. This chain joins TRBV27 and TRBJ2-7, with 8 bases aligning to TRBD2. The trim removed 8 bases at V and 5 bases at J, leaving 11 bases unmatched. This CDR3 comprises 14 residues. The germline gives CDR1 MNHEY, CDR2 SMNVEV (reference sequence). The CDR3 DNA reads as TGTGCCAGCGGCATAGCGGGATTCGGGGACGAGCAGTACTTC. As protein: CASGIAGFGDEQYF.

The chain employs TRBV12-3 or TRBV12-4 and TRBJ2-3; D unresolved. The length of the CDR3 is 13 residues. Trimming stripped 7 bases from V and 4 bases from J, with 12 bases between. The chain's CDR3 is CASTPGRPDTQYF. The CDR3 nucleotides are TGTGCCAGCACGCCGGGTAGGCCAGATACGCAGTATTTT.

The V call is TRBV5-1, the J call TRBJ2-1; unclear D gene. Trimming shortened V by 0 bases and J by 8 bases, and 9 bases separated the two germline ends. Germline V CDR1 and CDR2: SGHRS, YFSETQ. This CDR3 region has 13 residues. The DNA of the CDR3 is TGCGCCAGCAGCTTGGCCCGGCCCGATGAGCAGTTCTTC. Protein sequence: CASSLARPDEQFF.

Only a few counts were recorded for this clonotype. The chain is built from TRBV28 and TRBJ1-5; the match to TRBD1 covers 11 bases. The CDR3 has 15 residues. Germline-derived CDR1 and CDR2 are MDHEN and SYDVKM. J gave up 7 bases and V 4 bases, and 6 bases lay outside the gene matches. The CDR3 DNA reads as TGTGCCAGCAGTTCGGGACAGGGGGAACTACAGCCCCAGCATTTT. Residues: CASSSGQGELQPQHF.

This clonotype came up a few times. The chain has TRBV30 and TRBJ1-2; a possible D gene is TRBD1 (6 bases). The CDR3 spans 13 residues. Trimming cost V 4 bases and J 2 bases, with 11 bases left between them. Germline lookup yields CDR1 GTSNPN and CDR2 SVGIG (reference sequence). CDR3 nucleotides: TGTGCCTGGAAGGAGACAGGCAACTATGGCTACACCTTC. Translating gives CAWKETGNYGYTF.

This sequence joins TRBV20-1 and TRBJ2-5; 7 bases line up with TRBD1. Germline loops: CDR1 DFQATT, CDR2 SNEGSKA (reference sequence). The CDR3 runs 15 residues. Losses at the gene ends were 1 base for V and 1 base for J; bases not matched to a gene: 6. DNA for the CDR3: TGCAGTGCTAGAGTCCTGGGGGACAGCCAAGAGACCCAGTACTTC. This translates into CSARVLGDSQETQYF.

This chain links TRBV5-6 with TRBJ2-7; 9 nucleotides line up with TRBD1. Per germline, CDR1 SGHDT and CDR2 YYEEEE. The CDR3 has 14 amino acids. Trimming cost V 3 bases and J 4 bases; bases outside gene matches: 5. The CDR3 DNA is TGTGCCAGCAGCTACGGGACAGGGACTTACGAGCAGTACTTC. It specifies CASSYGTGTYEQYF.

Ten or more counts support this clonotype. The chain links TRBV29-1 to TRBJ1-1; D gene ambiguous. Trimming stripped 6 bases from V and 6 bases from J, with 11 bases between. Germline V gives CDR1 SQVTM, CDR2 ANQGSEA. The CDR3 consists of 11 residues. DNA for the CDR3: TGCAGCGTAGTCGAGGTATCTGAAGCTTTCTTT. This translates into CSVVEVSEAFF.

The V call is TRBV24-1, the J call TRBJ2-2; D uncertain. CDR1 and CDR2 from the germline V gene are KGHDR and SFDVKD. This CDR3 region has 12 residues. V lost 3 bases to trimming and J lost 7 bases, with 5 bases between them. The CDR3 DNA reads TGTGCCACCAGTGATAACGACGGGGAGCTGTTTTTT. Translating it yields CATSDNDGELFF.

The chain couples TRBV13 to TRBJ2-7; 10 nucleotides agree with TRBD1. V shed 4 bases and J 3 bases; nucleotides not matched to a gene: 15. This CDR3 has 18 residues. Germline V lookup: CDR1 PRHDT, CDR2 FYEKMQ (reference sequence). CDR3 in amino acids: CASSSAGQGTPRDYEQYF. The CDR3, as DNA: TGTGCCAGCAGCTCCGCGGGACAGGGGACACCTCGAGACTACGAGCAGTACTTC.

This chain links TRBV4-1 with TRBJ2-7; 7 bases match TRBD1. CDR3 length: 17 amino acids. V trimming: 0 bases; J trimming: 4 bases; junction bases outside the gene matches: 12. Germline V CDR1 and CDR2: MGHRA, YSYEKL. The CDR3 region is CASSQDPPSGQKYEQYF. CDR3 DNA sequence: TGCGCCAGCAGCCAAGATCCTCCATCGGGACAGAAATACGAGCAGTACTTC.

The rearrangement uses TRBV29-1 and TRBJ2-7; tentatively, D is TRBD2 (5 bases). CDR3 size: 12 residues. Trimming cost V 4 bases and J 4 bases, with 11 bases left between them. Germline assignment: CDR1 SQVTM and CDR2 ANQGSEA. The chain's CDR3 is CSVAAGSYEQYF. The CDR3 DNA follows: TGCAGCGTTGCCGCGGGCTCATACGAGCAGTACTTC.